This section outlines one TCR beta chain sequence together with its context. What it binds is not known. The sample originates from a study of OX40 agonist ivuxolimab in advanced cancers. Study in general: Participants, roughly 80% male, averaged around 64 years of age, ranging from about 20 to 79. Overall study findings and caveats: Averaged across samples, CD8+ T cells carried more expanded clones than CD4+ did. The investigators did not determine what antigen specificity the expanded peripheral T cells had. Some patients who did not respond also had low normalized T-cell clonal expansion.

The trim removed 3 bases at V and 5 bases at J, leaving 18 bases unmatched. Germline loops: CDR1 SGDLS, CDR2 YYNGEE. This CDR3 is built from 18 residues. Produced via immunoSEQ multiplex PCR; TCRdb's table is partial and in-frame only. The sample consists of around 93,000 clones, around nine tenths of them appearing once. This TCR came from an adult with an advanced solid tumor such as melanoma, head and neck, liver or kidney cancer. Material: CD4+ or CD8+ T cells sorted from blood, obtained in a trial of the OX40 agonist ivuxolimab. V is TRBV9 and J is TRBJ2-3, with TRBD2 matching 7 bases. The CDR3 is CASSAREGAGPRIDTQYF. As DNA, the CDR3 is TGTGCCAGCAGCGCAAGGGAGGGAGCGGGCCCAAGGATAGATACGCAGTATTTT.